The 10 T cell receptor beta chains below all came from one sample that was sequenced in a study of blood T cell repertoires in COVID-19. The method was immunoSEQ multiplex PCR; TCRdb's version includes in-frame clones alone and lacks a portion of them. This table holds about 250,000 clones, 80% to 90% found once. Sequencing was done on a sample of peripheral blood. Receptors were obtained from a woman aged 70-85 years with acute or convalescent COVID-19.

The CDR3 DNA follows: TGTGCCAGCAGCGAGAATGGGCGGGAGGTTAGCAATCAGCCCCAGCATTTT. Translation: CASSENGREVSNQPQHF. The gene calls are TRBV5-6 and TRBJ1-5, with D hard to call. The CDR3 is 17 residues long. Germline CDR1 SGHDT, CDR2 YYEEEE. V gave up 4 bases and J gave up 0 bases, with 17 bases separating them.

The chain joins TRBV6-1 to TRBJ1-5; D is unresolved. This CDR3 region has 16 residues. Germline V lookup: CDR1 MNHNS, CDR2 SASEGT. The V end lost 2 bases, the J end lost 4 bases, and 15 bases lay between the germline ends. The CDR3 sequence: CASSESRGFVNQPQHF. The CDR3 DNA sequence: TGTGCCAGCAGTGAATCGCGAGGATTTGTGAATCAGCCCCAGCATTTT.

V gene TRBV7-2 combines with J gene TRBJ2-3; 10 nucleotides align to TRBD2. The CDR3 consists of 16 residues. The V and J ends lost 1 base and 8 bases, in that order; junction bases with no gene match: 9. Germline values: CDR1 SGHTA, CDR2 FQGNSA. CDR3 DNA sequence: TGTGCCAGCAGCTTAGAAGGACTAGCGGTGCCGGGTACGCAGTATTTT. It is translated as CASSLEGLAVPGTQYF.

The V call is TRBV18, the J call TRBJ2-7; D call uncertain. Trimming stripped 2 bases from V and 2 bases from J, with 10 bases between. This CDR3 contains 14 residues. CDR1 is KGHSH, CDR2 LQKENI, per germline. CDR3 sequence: CASSPSRQAYEQYF. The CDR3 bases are TGTGCCAGCTCACCATCCCGGCAGGCCTACGAGCAGTACTTC.

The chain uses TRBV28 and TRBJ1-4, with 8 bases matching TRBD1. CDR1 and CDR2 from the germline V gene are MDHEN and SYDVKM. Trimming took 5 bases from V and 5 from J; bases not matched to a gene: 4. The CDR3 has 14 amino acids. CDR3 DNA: TGTGCCAGCAGTCTACAGGGGGGAAATGAAAAACTGTTTTTT. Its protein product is CASSLQGGNEKLFF.

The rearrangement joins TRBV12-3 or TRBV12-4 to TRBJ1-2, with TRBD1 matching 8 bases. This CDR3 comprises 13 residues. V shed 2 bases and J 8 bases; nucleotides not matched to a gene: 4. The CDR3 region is CASSLRDRLGYTF. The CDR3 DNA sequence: TGTGCCAGCAGTTTAAGGGACAGGTTGGGCTACACCTTC.

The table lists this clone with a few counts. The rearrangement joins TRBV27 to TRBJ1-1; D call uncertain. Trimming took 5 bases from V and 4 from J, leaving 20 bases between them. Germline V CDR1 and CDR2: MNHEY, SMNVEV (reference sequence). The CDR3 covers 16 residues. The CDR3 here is CASSPNSIRQITEAFF. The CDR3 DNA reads TGTGCCAGCAGTCCCAATAGTATCCGACAAATCACTGAAGCTTTCTTT.

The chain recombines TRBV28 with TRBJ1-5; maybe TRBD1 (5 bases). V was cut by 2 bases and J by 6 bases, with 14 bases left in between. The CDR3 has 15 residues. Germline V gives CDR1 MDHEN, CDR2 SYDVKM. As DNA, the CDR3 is TGTGCCAGCAGTTTAGGCCAGGGCGACGGTCAGCCCCAGCATTTT. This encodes CASSLGQGDGQPQHF. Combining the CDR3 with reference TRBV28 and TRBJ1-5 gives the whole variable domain DVKVTQSSRYLVKRTGEKVFLECVQDMDHENMFWYRQDPGLGLRLIYFSYDVKMKEKGDIPEGYSVSREKKERFSLILESASTNQTSMYLCASSLGQGDGQPQHFGDGTRLSIL.

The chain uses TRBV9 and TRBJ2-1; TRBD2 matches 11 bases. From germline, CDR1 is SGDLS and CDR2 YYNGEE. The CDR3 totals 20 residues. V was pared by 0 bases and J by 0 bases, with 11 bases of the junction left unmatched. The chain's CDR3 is CASSVVASGGPLSSYNEQFF. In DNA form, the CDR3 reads TGTGCCAGCAGCGTAGTGGCTAGCGGGGGGCCATTGAGCTCCTACAATGAGCAGTTCTTC.

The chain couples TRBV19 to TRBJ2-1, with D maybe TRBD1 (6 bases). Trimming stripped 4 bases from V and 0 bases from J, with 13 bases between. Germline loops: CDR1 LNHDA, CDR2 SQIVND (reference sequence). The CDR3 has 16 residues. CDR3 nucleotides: TGTGCCAGTAGTACGGCACAGGGTCTCTCCTACAATGAGCAGTTCTTC. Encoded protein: CASSTAQGLSYNEQFF.